This T cell receptor (beta chain) is from a study of blood T cells in healthy people across ages. A sample-barcoded 5' primer and a J-beta primer mix were used in a second PCR of roughly 7 to 11 cycles. Every molecule of cDNA carried a tag from a template-switch adaptor with 12 random nucleotides. TCRdb recomputed calls from the 5' RACE reads with MiXCR, one row per CDR3 protein. The table lists almost 300,000 distinct CDR3 sequences, 27% of them singletons, with approximately 29% in the top ten. The CDR3 is 15 residues long. V gave up 7 bases and J gave up 8 bases; unmatched junction bases: 15. Sequenced input: blood. This chain joins TRBV12-3 or TRBV12-4 and TRBJ2-3; 7 bases line up with TRBD2. The TCR comes from a woman in her 70s in good health. This CDR3 is CASTERAGEPVTQYF. The CDR3, as DNA: TGTGCCAGCACAGAAAGGGCGGGAGAGCCTGTTACGCAGTATTTT.